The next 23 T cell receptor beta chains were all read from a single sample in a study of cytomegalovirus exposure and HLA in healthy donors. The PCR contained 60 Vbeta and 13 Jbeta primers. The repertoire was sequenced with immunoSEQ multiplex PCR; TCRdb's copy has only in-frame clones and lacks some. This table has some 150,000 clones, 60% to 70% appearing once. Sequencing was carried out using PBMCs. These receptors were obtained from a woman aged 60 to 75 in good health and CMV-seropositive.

The CDR3 region has the DNA TGTGCCAGTAGCCCGGGACAGGGTGGGGAAAAACTGTTTTTT. This translates into CASSPGQGGEKLFF. The genes are TRBV19 and TRBJ1-4; 9 positions agree with TRBD1. Germline loops: CDR1 LNHDA, CDR2 SQIVND (reference sequence). V shed 6 bases and J 8 bases; nucleotides not matched to a gene: 7. The CDR3 loop spans 14 amino acids.

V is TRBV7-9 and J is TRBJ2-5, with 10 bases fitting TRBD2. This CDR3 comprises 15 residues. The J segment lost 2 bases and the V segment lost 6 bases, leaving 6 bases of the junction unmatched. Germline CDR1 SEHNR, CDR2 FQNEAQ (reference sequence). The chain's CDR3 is CASRPTSGFQETQYF. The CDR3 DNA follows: TGTGCCAGCAGACCGACTAGCGGGTTTCAAGAGACCCAGTACTTC.

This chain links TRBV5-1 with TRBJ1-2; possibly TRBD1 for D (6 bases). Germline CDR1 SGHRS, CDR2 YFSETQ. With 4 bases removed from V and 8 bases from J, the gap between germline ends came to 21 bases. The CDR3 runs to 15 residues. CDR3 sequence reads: CASSTLGGASEGYTF. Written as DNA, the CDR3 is TGCGCCAGCAGCACCCTCGGGGGGGCATCCGAGGGCTACACCTTC.

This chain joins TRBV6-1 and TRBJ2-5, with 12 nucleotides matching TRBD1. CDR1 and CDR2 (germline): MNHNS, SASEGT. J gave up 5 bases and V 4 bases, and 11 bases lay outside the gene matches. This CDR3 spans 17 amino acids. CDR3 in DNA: TGTGCCAGCAGTGCGTGGGGGGGACAGGGGGCAAGGGAGACCCAGTACTTC. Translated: CASSAWGGQGARETQYF.

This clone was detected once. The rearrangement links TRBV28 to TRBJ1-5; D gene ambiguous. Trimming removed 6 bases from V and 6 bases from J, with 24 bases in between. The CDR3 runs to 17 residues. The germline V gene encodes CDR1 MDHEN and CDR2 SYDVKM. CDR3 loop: CASSFDRDNRRIQPQHF. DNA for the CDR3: TGTGCCAGCAGCTTCGATCGTGACAACCGGCGAATTCAGCCCCAGCATTTT. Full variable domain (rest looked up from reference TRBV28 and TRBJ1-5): DVKVTQSSRYLVKRTGEKVFLECVQDMDHENMFWYRQDPGLGLRLIYFSYDVKMKEKGDIPEGYSVSREKKERFSLILESASTNQTSMYLCASSFDRDNRRIQPQHFGDGTRLSIL.

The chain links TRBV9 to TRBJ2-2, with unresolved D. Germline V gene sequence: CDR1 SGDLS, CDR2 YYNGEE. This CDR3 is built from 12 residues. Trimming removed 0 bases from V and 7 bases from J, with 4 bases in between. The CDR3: CASSVGLGELFF. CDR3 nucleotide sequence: TGTGCCAGCAGCGTAGGGCTCGGGGAGCTGTTTTTT.

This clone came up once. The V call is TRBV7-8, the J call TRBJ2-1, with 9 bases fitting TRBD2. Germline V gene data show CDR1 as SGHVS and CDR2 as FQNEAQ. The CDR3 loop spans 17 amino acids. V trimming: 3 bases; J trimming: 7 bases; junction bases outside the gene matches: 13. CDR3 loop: CASSLEKLAGVRNEQFF. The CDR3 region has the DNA TGTGCCAGCAGCTTGGAAAAATTAGCGGGAGTGAGGAATGAGCAGTTCTTC.

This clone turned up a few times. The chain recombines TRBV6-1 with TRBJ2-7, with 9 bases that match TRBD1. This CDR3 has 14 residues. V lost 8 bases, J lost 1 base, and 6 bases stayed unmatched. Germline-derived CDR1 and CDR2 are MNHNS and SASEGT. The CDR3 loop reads CASPPGTGSYEQYF. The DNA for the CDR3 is TGTGCCAGCCCCCCCGGGACAGGGTCCTACGAGCAGTACTTC.

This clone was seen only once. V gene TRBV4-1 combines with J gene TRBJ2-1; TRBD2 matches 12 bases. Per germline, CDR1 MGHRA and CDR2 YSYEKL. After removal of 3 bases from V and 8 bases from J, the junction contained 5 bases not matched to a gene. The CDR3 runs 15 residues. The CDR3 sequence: CASSQASGRAHEQFF. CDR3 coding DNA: TGCGCCAGCAGCCAGGCTAGCGGGAGGGCCCATGAGCAGTTCTTC.

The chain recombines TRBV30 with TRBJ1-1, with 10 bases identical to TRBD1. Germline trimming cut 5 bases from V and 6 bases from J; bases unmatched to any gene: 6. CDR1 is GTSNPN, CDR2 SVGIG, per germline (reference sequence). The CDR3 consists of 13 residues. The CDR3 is CAWSRDRGPEAFF. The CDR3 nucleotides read TGTGCCTGGTCCCGGGACAGGGGACCTGAAGCTTTCTTT.

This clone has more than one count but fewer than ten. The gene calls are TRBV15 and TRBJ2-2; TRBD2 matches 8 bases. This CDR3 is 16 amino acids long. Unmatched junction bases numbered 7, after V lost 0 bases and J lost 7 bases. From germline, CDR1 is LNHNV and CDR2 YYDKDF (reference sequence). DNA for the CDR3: TGTGCCACCAGCAGAGATGGTGACGGGGGGGTCGGGGAGCTGTTTTTT. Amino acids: CATSRDGDGGVGELFF.

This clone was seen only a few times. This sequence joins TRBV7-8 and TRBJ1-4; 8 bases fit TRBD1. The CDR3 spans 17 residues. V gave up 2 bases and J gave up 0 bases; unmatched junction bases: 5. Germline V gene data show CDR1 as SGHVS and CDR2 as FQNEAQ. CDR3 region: CASSLIGTGATNEKLFF. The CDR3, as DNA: TGTGCCAGCAGCTTAATAGGGACAGGCGCAACTAATGAAAAACTGTTTTTT. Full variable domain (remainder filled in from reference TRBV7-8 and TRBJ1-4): GAGVSQSPRYKVAKRGQDVALRCDPISGHVSLFWYQQALGQGPEFLTYFQNEAQLDKSGLPSDRFFAERPEGSVSTLKIQRTQQEDSAVYLCASSLIGTGATNEKLFFGSGTQLSVL.

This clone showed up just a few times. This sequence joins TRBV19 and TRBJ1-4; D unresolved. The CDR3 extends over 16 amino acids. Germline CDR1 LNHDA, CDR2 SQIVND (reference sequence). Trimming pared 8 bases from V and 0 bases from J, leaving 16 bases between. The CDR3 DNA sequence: TGTGCCAGTGCTAATACGGGAACTGCAACTAATGAAAAACTGTTTTTT. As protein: CASANTGTATNEKLFF.

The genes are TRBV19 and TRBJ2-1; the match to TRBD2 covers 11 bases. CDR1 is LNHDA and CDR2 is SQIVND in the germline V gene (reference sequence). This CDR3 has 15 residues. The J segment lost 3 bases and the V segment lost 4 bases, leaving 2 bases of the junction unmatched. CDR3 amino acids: CASSTGLADYNEQFF. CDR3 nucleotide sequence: TGTGCCAGTAGTACGGGACTAGCGGACTACAATGAGCAGTTCTTC.

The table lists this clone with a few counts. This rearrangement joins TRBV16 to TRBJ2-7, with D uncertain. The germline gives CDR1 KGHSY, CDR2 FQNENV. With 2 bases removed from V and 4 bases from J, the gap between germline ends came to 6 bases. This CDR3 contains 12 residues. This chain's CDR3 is CASSQIRYEQYF. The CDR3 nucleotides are TGTGCCAGCAGCCAAATCAGGTACGAGCAGTACTTC.

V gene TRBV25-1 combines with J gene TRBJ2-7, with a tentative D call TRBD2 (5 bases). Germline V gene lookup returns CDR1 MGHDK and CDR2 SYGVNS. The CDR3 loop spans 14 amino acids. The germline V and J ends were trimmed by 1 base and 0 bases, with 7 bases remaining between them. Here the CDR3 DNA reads TGTGCCAGCAGTGAATTAGGACTCTCCTACGAGCAGTACTTC. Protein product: CASSELGLSYEQYF.

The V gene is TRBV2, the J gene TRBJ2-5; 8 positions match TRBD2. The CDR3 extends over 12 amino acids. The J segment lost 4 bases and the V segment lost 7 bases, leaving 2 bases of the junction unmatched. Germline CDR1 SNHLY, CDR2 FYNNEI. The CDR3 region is CASTSGGETQYF. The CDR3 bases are TGTGCCAGCACGAGCGGGGGAGAGACCCAGTACTTC.

The DNA for the CDR3 is TGTGCCAGCAGCTCCGGGACAGGGCGAACGGGCACTGAAGCTTTCTTT. This translates into CASSSGTGRTGTEAFF. The J gene is TRBJ1-1, the V gene TRBV5-4; TRBD1 matches at 9 bases. Germline V gene data show CDR1 as SGHNT and CDR2 as YYREEE (reference sequence). Unmatched junction bases numbered 10, after V lost 3 bases and J lost 4 bases. The CDR3 extends over 16 amino acids.

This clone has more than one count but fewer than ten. The CDR3 protein is CASRPTKRGEQFF. As DNA, the CDR3 is TGTGCCAGCAGGCCTACAAAGCGGGGGGAGCAGTTCTTC. The chain employs TRBV11-2 and TRBJ2-1; 8 bases are a match to TRBD2. The CDR3 contains 13 residues. Germline loops: CDR1 SGHAT, CDR2 FQNNGV. Trimming removed 6 bases from V and 10 bases from J; junction bases left unmatched: 8.

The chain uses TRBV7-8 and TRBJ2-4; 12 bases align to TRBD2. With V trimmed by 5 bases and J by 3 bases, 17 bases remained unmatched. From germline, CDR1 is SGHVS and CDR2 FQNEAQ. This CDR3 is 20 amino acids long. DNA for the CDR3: TGTGCCAGCAGCCCACTCGGACTAGCGGGATACGTCGGGGTCAAAAACATTCAGTACTTC. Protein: CASSPLGLAGYVGVKNIQYF.

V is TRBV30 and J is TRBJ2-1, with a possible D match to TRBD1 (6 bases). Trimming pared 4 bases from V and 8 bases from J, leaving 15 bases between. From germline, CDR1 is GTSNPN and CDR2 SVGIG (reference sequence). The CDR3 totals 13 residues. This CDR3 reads CAWIPVPGDEQFF. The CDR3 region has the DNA TGTGCCTGGATCCCAGTCCCAGGGGATGAGCAGTTCTTC.

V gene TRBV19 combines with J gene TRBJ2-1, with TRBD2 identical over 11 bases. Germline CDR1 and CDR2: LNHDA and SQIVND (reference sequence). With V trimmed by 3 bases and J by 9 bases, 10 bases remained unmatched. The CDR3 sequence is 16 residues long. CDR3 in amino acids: CASSIHSGRAFGEQFF. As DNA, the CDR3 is TGTGCCAGTAGTATTCATAGCGGGAGGGCGTTCGGTGAGCAGTTCTTC. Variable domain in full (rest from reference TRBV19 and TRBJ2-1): DGGITQSPKYLFRKEGQNVTLSCEQNLNHDAMYWYRQDPGQGLRLIYYSQIVNDFQKGDIAEGYSVSREKKESFPLTVTSAQKNPTAFYLCASSIHSGRAFGEQFFGPGTRLTVL.

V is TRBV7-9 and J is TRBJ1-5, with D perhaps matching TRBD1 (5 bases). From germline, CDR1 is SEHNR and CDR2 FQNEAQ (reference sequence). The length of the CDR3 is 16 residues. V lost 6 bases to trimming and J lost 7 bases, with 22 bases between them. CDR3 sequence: CASRHIRPRAGQPQHF. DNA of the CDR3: TGTGCCAGCAGACATATTAGGCCCAGGGCTGGGCAGCCCCAGCATTTT.